Listed here are 27 T cell receptor beta chains from one sample, sequenced in a study of shared clonotypes between healthy human individuals. Produced via immunoSEQ multiplex PCR; TCRdb's table is partial and in-frame only. The repertoire consists of over 300,000 clones, with around 86% occurring once and the leading ten covering roughly 17%. Sequencing was done on a sample of memory CD8+ T cells sorted from blood. The subset here: CD45RO+ cells pooled with CCR7-negative TemRA cells. The receptors were sampled from a man aged 18 to 30 in good health.

The chain combines TRBV29-1 with TRBJ2-7; TRBD1 aligns across 7 bases. The trim removed 2 bases at V and 4 bases at J, leaving 5 bases unmatched. Germline lookup yields CDR1 SQVTM and CDR2 ANQGSEA. This CDR3 region has 13 residues. The CDR3 DNA sequence: TGCAGCGTTGAAACAGGACAGGTATACGAGCAGTACTTC. Its translation: CSVETGQVYEQYF.

The chain recombines TRBV7-3 with TRBJ2-7; perhaps D is TRBD1 or TRBD2 (5 bases each). The germline CDR1 and CDR2 sequences are SGHTA and FQGTGA. V shed 5 bases and J shed 6 bases, with 17 bases lying between them. This CDR3 has 14 residues. CDR3 in DNA: TGTGCCAGCAGCCCCCTGATGGGACCGGTCGAGCAGTACTTC. Translated: CASSPLMGPVEQYF.

The chain combines TRBV5-5 with TRBJ2-2, with D possibly matching TRBD1 (5 bases). Germline assignment: CDR1 SGHKS and CDR2 YYEKEE (reference sequence). The CDR3 sequence is 16 residues long. The V end lost 2 bases, the J end lost 4 bases, and 15 bases lay between the germline ends. The CDR3 here is CASSFPGWGTTGELFF. The CDR3 nucleotides are TGTGCCAGCAGCTTCCCAGGGTGGGGCACCACCGGGGAGCTGTTTTTT.

The V and J genes are TRBV4-1 and TRBJ1-3; maybe TRBD1 (5 bases). V was pared by 1 base and J by 6 bases, with 19 bases between. The length of the CDR3 is 17 residues. Germline lookup yields CDR1 MGHRA and CDR2 YSYEKL. The CDR3 region has the DNA TGCGCCAGCAGCCAAGGCCCGACAGTTTGGGGGGAAAACACCATATATTTT. It specifies CASSQGPTVWGENTIYF.

V gene TRBV6-6 combines with J gene TRBJ2-5, with a weak D call TRBD2 (6 bases). Near its end, the DNA agrees better with TRBJ2-7, so the J call may be wrong. The CDR3 has 15 residues. The germline gives CDR1 MNHNY, CDR2 SVGAGI (reference sequence). In DNA, the CDR3 is TGTGCCAGCAGTTACTCCACGGGACTTACCTACGAGCAGTACTTC. The encoded protein is CASSYSTGLTYEQYF.

This sequence joins TRBV28 and TRBJ1-3; D gene uncertain. V lost 3 bases, J lost 4 bases, and 10 bases lay in between. This CDR3 is 14 amino acids long. Germline values: CDR1 MDHEN, CDR2 SYDVKM. CDR3: CASSLAGLGNTIYF. Here the CDR3 DNA reads TGTGCCAGCAGTTTGGCCGGGTTAGGAAACACCATATATTTT.

This clone was seen a single time. V and J are TRBV10-3 and TRBJ2-5; no clear D. Between the trimmed V and J ends, which lost 3 bases and 4 bases, there was a span of 15 bases. The CDR3 consists of 15 residues. Germline lookup yields CDR1 ENHRY and CDR2 SYGVKD. The CDR3 nucleotides read TGTGCCATCAGTGACGGCGAGTTAGTAGGAGAGACCCAGTACTTC. The encoded protein is CAISDGELVGETQYF.

The rearrangement uses TRBV28 and TRBJ2-7; TRBD1 aligns across 7 bases. V lost 8 bases and J lost 3; bases outside the gene matches: 7. The CDR3 is 13 amino acids. The germline V gene encodes CDR1 MDHEN and CDR2 SYDVKM. In nucleotides, the CDR3 is TGTGCCAGCGAAGAGACAGGGAACTACGAGCAGTACTTC. This sequence encodes CASEETGNYEQYF.

The chain has TRBV28 and TRBJ2-7, with 7 bases that match TRBD1. The CDR3 totals 21 residues. Germline CDR1 is MDHEN and CDR2 is SYDVKM. V shed 4 bases, J shed 3 bases, and the junction held 27 bases outside the gene matches. The CDR3 nucleotides are TGTGCCAGCAGTTCCTGCCCTACCCCCTCCCCAGGGGGAAATTCGGACTACGAGCAGTACTTC. As protein: CASSSCPTPSPGGNSDYEQYF.

The rearrangement links TRBV10-2 to TRBJ2-1, with 7 bases aligning to TRBD2. The germline V gene encodes CDR1 WSHSY and CDR2 SAAADI. This CDR3 has 16 residues. Trimming at V came to 0 bases and at J to 1 base, leaving 3 bases not matched to a gene. The CDR3 nucleotides are TGCGCCAGCAGTGAGTCTGGCGGGGGTTCCTACAATGAGCAGTTCTTC. It specifies CASSESGGGSYNEQFF.

The chain employs TRBV6-1 and TRBJ1-2, with 7 bases matching TRBD1. The V segment lost 3 bases and the J segment 4 bases; nucleotides outside the gene matches: 2. CDR1 is MNHNS, CDR2 SASEGT, per germline. CDR3 length: 13 amino acids. The CDR3 reads CASSEGDSYGYTF. CDR3 nucleotide sequence: TGTGCCAGCAGTGAGGGGGACAGCTATGGCTACACCTTC.

Concerning this clone: A much larger clonotype is one base distant, so this may be a read error. The chain employs TRBV6-5 and TRBJ2-1; maybe TRBD1 (6 bases). The CDR3 is 13 residues long. CDR1 and CDR2 from the germline V gene are MNHEY and SVGAGI. V dropped 6 bases and J dropped 0 bases, with 6 bases sitting between them. CDR3 region: CASRDSSYNEQFF. The CDR3 coding sequence is TGTGCCAGCAGGGACAGCTCCTACAATGAGCAGTTCTTC.

V and J are TRBV5-1 and TRBJ2-1, with TRBD1 identical over 10 bases. The V gene's germline CDR1 is SGHRS and CDR2 YFSETQ. The CDR3 is 17 amino acids. The V gene end was trimmed by 1 base and the J gene end by 2 bases; junction bases not matched to a gene: 6. CDR3 region: CASSLWGTGDTYNEQFF. The CDR3 DNA reads TGCGCCAGCAGCTTGTGGGGGACAGGGGATACCTACAATGAGCAGTTCTTC.

This rearrangement joins TRBV19 to TRBJ2-5; either TRBD1 or TRBD2 may supply D (5 bases each). V was pared by 5 bases and J by 0 bases, with 10 bases between. The CDR3 is 14 residues long. Germline CDR1 LNHDA, CDR2 SQIVND (reference sequence). This chain's CDR3 is CASSEGQNQETQYF. The CDR3 nucleotides read TGTGCCAGTAGTGAGGGGCAGAACCAAGAGACCCAGTACTTC.

Notes on this clone: One end of the junction does not line up with germline, which may come from a read error. The chain carries TRBV28 and TRBJ1-5, with D possibly being TRBD1 (6 bases). Germline V gene lookup returns CDR1 MDHEN and CDR2 SYDVKM. The CDR3 spans 15 residues. The CDR3 coding sequence is TGTGCCAGCAGTTTCACCCTAACAGGGAGCAGCGTTGGTGGTTTT. Amino acid sequence: CASSFTLTGSSVGGF.

The chain is built from TRBV29-1 and TRBJ2-3; 11 bases are a match to TRBD2. This CDR3 has 17 residues. The ends lost 1 base at V and 6 bases at J; junction bases unmatched: 12. In germline, CDR1 is SQVTM, CDR2 ANQGSEA. The CDR3 loop reads CSVEGGRIAGGPDTQYF. The DNA for the CDR3 is TGCAGCGTTGAAGGGGGGAGAATAGCGGGAGGGCCTGATACGCAGTATTTT.

This chain joins TRBV4-1 and TRBJ2-7; D is undetermined. The CDR3 contains 13 residues. Germline CDR1 MGHRA, CDR2 YSYEKL. Deletions cut 3 bases from V and 7 bases from J, with 13 bases between. CDR3 region: CASSHRLIYEQYF. CDR3 nucleotides: TGCGCCAGCAGCCATCGCCTCATATATGAGCAGTACTTC.

This clone was observed at least ten times. The CDR3 sequence: CAISEGNYGYTF. In DNA form, the CDR3 reads TGTGCCATCAGTGAGGGGAACTATGGCTACACCTTC. The J gene is TRBJ1-2, the V gene TRBV10-3; D gene uncertain. This CDR3 spans 12 amino acids. Trimming removed 2 bases from V and 2 bases from J, with 3 bases in between. Looked up from germline, CDR1 is ENHRY and CDR2 is SYGVKD.

This chain connects TRBV27 to TRBJ2-1, with D maybe TRBD2 (5 bases). The CDR3 spans 12 residues. From germline, CDR1 is MNHEY and CDR2 SMNVEV (reference sequence). Between the trimmed V and J ends, which lost 8 bases and 6 bases, there was a span of 11 bases. CDR3 nucleotides: TGTGCCAGCTGCACCGGAGGCAATGAGCAGTTCTTC. This gives the protein CASCTGGNEQFF.

The chain employs TRBV27 and TRBJ2-7; 9 bases are a match to TRBD1. The J segment lost 4 bases and the V segment lost 4 bases, leaving 5 bases of the junction unmatched. The CDR3 extends over 14 amino acids. Germline CDR1 MNHEY, CDR2 SMNVEV (reference sequence). CDR3: CASSSGQGFYEQYF. CDR3 nucleotides: TGTGCCAGCAGTTCGGGACAGGGTTTTTACGAGCAGTACTTC.

The chain joins TRBV5-1 to TRBJ2-2; D is undetermined. The CDR3 runs 15 residues. Germline lookup yields CDR1 SGHRS and CDR2 YFSETQ. Trimming took 0 bases from V and 4 from J, leaving 10 bases between them. Here the CDR3 reads CASSLVVSGTGELFF. CDR3 in DNA: TGCGCCAGCAGCTTGGTTGTGTCGGGCACCGGGGAGCTGTTTTTT.

A remark on this clone: This sample includes further DNA sequences coding for the same CDR3. The rearrangement uses TRBV7-9 and TRBJ1-5; tentatively, D is TRBD1 (6 bases). Trimming left V 3 bases short and J 2 bases short, with 11 bases between. The CDR3 has 15 amino acids. CDR1 is SEHNR, CDR2 FQNEAQ, per germline (reference sequence). This CDR3 is CASSLTGLGNQPQHF. CDR3 in DNA: TGTGCCAGCAGCTTGACAGGACTCGGCAATCAGCCCCAGCATTTT.

The chain uses TRBV11-2 and TRBJ2-7, with D possibly TRBD2 on 5 matching bases. Germline lookup yields CDR1 SGHAT and CDR2 FQNNGV. Trimming pared 10 bases from V and 2 bases from J, leaving 15 bases between. This CDR3 is built from 13 residues. CDR3 coding DNA: TGTGCCACCGGTCGGGGAGAAGCCTACGAGCAGTACTTC. Translation gives CATGRGEAYEQYF. The full variable domain, with the rest looked up from reference TRBV11-2 and TRBJ2-7, is EAGVAQSPRYKIIEKRQSVAFWCNPISGHATLYWYQQILGQGPKLLIQFQNNGVVDDSQLPKDRFSAERLKGVDSTLKIQPAKLEDSAVYLCATGRGEAYEQYFGPGTRLTVT.

The rearrangement links TRBV5-6 to TRBJ2-7, with D possibly being TRBD1 or TRBD2 (5 bases each). The CDR3 sequence is 16 residues long. V was cut by 4 bases and J by 5 bases, with 22 bases left in between. Germline CDR1 and CDR2: SGHDT and YYEEEE. The CDR3 coding sequence is TGTGCCAGCAGCAAAGCTCCCCTGGGGGAGCGGAACGAGCAGTACTTC. Translated, it gives CASSKAPLGERNEQYF. The full variable domain, its missing parts supplied by reference TRBV5-6 and TRBJ2-7, is DAGVTQSPTHLIKTRGQQVTLRCSPKSGHDTVSWYQQALGQGPQFIFQYYEEEERQRGNFPDRFSGHQFPNYSSELNVNALLLGDSALYLCASSKAPLGERNEQYFGPGTRLTVT.

V is TRBV2 and J is TRBJ1-4; no reliable D call. Germline CDR1 SNHLY, CDR2 FYNNEI. The CDR3 runs 16 residues. V was clipped by 4 bases and J by 0 bases, with 12 bases between them. The CDR3 sequence is CASSGHVVATNEKLFF. The CDR3 nucleotides read TGTGCCAGCAGTGGACACGTAGTTGCAACTAATGAAAAACTGTTTTTT.

J is TRBJ1-2 and V is TRBV11-2; D is ambiguous. The CDR3 is 13 amino acids. V shed 3 bases and J shed 2 bases, with 7 bases lying between them. The V gene's germline CDR1 is SGHAT and CDR2 FQNNGV. CDR3: CASSFQVNYGYTF. The CDR3 DNA sequence: TGTGCCAGCAGCTTTCAGGTGAACTATGGCTACACCTTC.

The chain recombines TRBV6-1 with TRBJ2-7; D is perhaps TRBD2 (5 bases). The CDR3 runs to 14 residues. V gave up 4 bases and J gave up 5 bases, with 15 bases separating them. The V gene's germline CDR1 is MNHNS and CDR2 SASEGT. The CDR3 bases are TGTGCCAGCAGTGCTCTAGCCTCGCCTGACGAGCAGTACTTC. Protein product: CASSALASPDEQYF.